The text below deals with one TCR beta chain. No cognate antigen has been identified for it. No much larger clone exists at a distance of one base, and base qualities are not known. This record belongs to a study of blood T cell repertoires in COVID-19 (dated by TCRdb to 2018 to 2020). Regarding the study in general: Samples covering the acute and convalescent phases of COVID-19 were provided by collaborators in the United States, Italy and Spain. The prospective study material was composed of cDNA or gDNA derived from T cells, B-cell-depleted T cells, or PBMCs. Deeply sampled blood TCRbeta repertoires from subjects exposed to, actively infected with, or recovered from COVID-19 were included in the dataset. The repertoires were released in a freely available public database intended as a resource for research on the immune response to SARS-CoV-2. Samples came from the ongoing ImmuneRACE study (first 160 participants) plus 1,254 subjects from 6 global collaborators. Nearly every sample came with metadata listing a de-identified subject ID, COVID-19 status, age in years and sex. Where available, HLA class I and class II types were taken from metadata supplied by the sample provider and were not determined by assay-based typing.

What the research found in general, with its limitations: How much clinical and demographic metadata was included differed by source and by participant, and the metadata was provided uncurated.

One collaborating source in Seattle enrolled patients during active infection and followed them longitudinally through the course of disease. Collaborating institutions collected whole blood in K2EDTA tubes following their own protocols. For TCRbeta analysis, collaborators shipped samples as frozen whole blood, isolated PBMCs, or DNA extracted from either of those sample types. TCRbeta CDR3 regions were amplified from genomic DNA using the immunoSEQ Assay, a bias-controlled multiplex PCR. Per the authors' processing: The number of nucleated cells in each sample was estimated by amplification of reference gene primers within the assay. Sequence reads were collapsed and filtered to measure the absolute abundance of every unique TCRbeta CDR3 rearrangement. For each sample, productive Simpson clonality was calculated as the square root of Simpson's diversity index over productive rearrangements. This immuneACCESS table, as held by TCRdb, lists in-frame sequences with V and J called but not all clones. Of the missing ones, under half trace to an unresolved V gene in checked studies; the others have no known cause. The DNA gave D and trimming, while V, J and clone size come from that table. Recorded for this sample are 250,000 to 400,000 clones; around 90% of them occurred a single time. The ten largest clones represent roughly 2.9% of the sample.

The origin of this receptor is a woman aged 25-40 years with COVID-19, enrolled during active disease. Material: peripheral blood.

CDR3 sequence: CASRLGGDTQYF. The DNA reads TGTGCCAGTAGATTGGGAGGTGATACGCAGTATTTT. The chain is assembled from TRBV19 and TRBJ2-3; the D segment could be TRBD2, given 6 matching bases. Its CDR3 holds 12 amino acids, cysteine through phenylalanine. Kept here is only the CDR3 DNA, which spans 36 bases and is read in frame from base 1. V and J lose 6 bases and 6 bases, and a span of 10 bases separates them. Via the germline V gene (reference sequence), CDR1 is LNHDA and CDR2 SQIVND.